The 18 T cell receptor beta chains given below trace back to one sample, sequenced in a study of tumor-infiltrating lymphocytes in primary liver carcinoma. Unsorted bulk tissue (roughly 19-31 mg) underwent RNA and DNA co-extraction. From roughly 470 ng total RNA, TCR beta cDNA was generated with a primer in the constant region. Three nested multiplex PCR rounds of slightly modified ARM-PCR generated TCR beta libraries. Primers for the first two PCR rounds were TRBV1-TRBV30 forward primers and a C-beta reverse primer (about 9 cycles per round). Each CDR3 protein is one row after TCRdb ran MiXCR on the multiplex PCR reads. The sample has around 35,000 distinct CDR3 sequences; more than 70% are singletons. The specimen was tumor-adjacent normal liver tissue. The receptor set was obtained from a man in his forties with primary liver carcinoma and hepatitis B virus infection.

The chain combines TRBV7-9 with TRBJ2-7, with D possibly matching TRBD2 (5 bases). V lost 1 base and J lost 6, with 16 bases in between. The CDR3 is 15 residues long. Germline V gene data show CDR1 as SEHNR and CDR2 as FQNEAQ (reference sequence). CDR3 DNA sequence: TGTGCCAGCAGCTTAGACGGCGGAGGCTGGGTCGAGCAGTACTTC. Translating gives CASSLDGGGWVEQYF.

This clonotype was found a few times. V gene TRBV19 combines with J gene TRBJ2-2, with D possibly being TRBD1 (6 bases). Germline CDR1 reads LNHDA; CDR2 reads SQIVND (reference sequence). The V end lost 3 bases, the J end lost 5 bases, and 7 bases lay between the germline ends. The CDR3 has 13 amino acids. CDR3 sequence: CASSIQGTGELFF. The CDR3 coding sequence is TGTGCCAGTAGTATTCAGGGGACCGGGGAGCTGTTTTTT.

This clonotype was detected ten times or more. J is TRBJ2-1 and V is TRBV5-8, with 7 bases lining up with TRBD1. This CDR3 contains 15 residues. Per germline, CDR1 SGHTS and CDR2 YDEGEE. V was pared by 4 bases and J by 5 bases, with 9 bases of the junction left unmatched. The CDR3 DNA reads as TGTGCCAGCAGCAAGACAGGGTCTCCCCACAATGAGCAGTTCTTC. This codes for CASSKTGSPHNEQFF.

Details on this clonotype: The CDR3 end shows no conserved phenylalanine or tryptophan, and so a read error is likely. It is unclear where the CDR3 begins or ends on the DNA, so no DNA is shown, and the CDR3 is as TCRdb lists it. The chain joins TRBV5-1 to TRBJ2-3. The germline V gene encodes CDR1 SGHRS and CDR2 YFSETQ. The CDR3 length is 16 residues, termini included. The CDR3 reads CASSLNGRTSTDTHDL.

Remarks on this clonotype: Sequence at one end of the junction differs from germline and may be a read error. The V gene is TRBV6-1, the J gene TRBJ1-3; no clear D. CDR3 length equals 15 residues. CDR1 and CDR2 (germline): MNHNS, SASEGT. This chain's CDR3 is CASSEQDDSGNTIYF. CDR3 sequence (DNA): TGTGCCAGCAGTGAGCAGGACGACTCTGGAAACACTATATATTTT.

As regards this clonotype: The CDR3 carries no conserved terminal phenylalanine or tryptophan, so it likely arises from a read error. The V and J genes are TRBV14 and TRBJ2-1; possibly TRBD1 for D (6 bases). The CDR3 has 17 residues. Germline lookup yields CDR1 SGHDN and CDR2 FVKESK. CDR3 DNA: TGTACCAGCAGCCAAGAGGGTCAGGGGACGGGGTACAATGAGCAGTTCATC. This encodes CTSSQEGQGTGYNEQFI.

Turning to this clonotype: The junction does not match germline at one end; this may be a read error. The rearrangement uses TRBV6-1 and TRBJ1-2; D is uncertain. Germline V gene data show CDR1 as MNHNS and CDR2 as SASEGT. The CDR3 contains 11 residues. The CDR3 loop is CASNRENGYTF. Written as DNA, the CDR3 is TGTGCCAGCAATCGGGAAAATGGCTACACCTTT.

On this clonotype: This clone may be a read error of a much larger clone one base away. This rearrangement joins TRBV27 to TRBJ2-3; either TRBD1 or TRBD2 may supply D (5 bases each). CDR3 size: 15 residues. Germline V lookup: CDR1 MNHEY, CDR2 SMNVEV (reference sequence). The CDR3 protein is CATSLSMRGSHTQYF. The CDR3 DNA reads TGTGCCACCAGTTTATCGATGAGGGGATCACATACGCAGTATTTT.

Remarks on this clonotype: A clone one base away is much larger, so this may be a read error. The chain couples TRBV5-1 to TRBJ2-3; D is ambiguous. The CDR3 runs to 13 residues. Germline-derived CDR1 and CDR2 are SGHRS and YFSETQ. The chain's CDR3 is CASGLSQVDTQYF. The CDR3 DNA is TGCGCCAGCGGCTTGTCTCAAGTAGATACGCAGTATTTT.

Worth noting for this clonotype: Given a much more abundant clone one base away, this may be a read error. The genes are TRBV30 and TRBJ1-2; no definite D call. The CDR3 is 9 amino acids. Germline-derived CDR1 and CDR2 are GTSNPN and SVGIG (reference sequence). The CDR3 nucleotides read TGTGTCTGGAACTATGGCTACACCTTC. Protein: CVWNYGYTF.

Comment on this clonotype: One end of the junction is discordant with germline, which a read error may explain. J is TRBJ1-1 and V is TRBV5-4; D gene uncertain. Germline-derived CDR1 and CDR2 are SGHNT and YYREEE (reference sequence). This CDR3 has 13 amino acids. CDR3 loop: CVSRIGLNTEALF. DNA of the CDR3: TGTGTCAGCAGAATAGGGTTGAACACTGAGGCTCTCTTT.

For this clonotype: In this CDR3 the conserved last residue, phenylalanine or tryptophan, is missing, so a read error is likely. The DNA is left out, because the CDR3 cannot be placed on it with certainty; the CDR3 is given as TCRdb lists it. The V call is TRBV14, the J call TRBJ1-3. Looked up from germline, CDR1 is SGHDN and CDR2 is FVKESK. Counting both end residues, the CDR3 totals 14 amino acids. CDR3 residues: CASSDLGGVGTMYY.

The table lists this clonotype with a few counts. The V and J genes are TRBV6-5 and TRBJ2-5; D is unclear. V lost 9 bases, J lost 4 bases, and 15 bases lay in between. CDR3 size: 13 residues. Germline CDR1 MNHEY, CDR2 SVGAGI. CDR3 coding DNA: TGTGCCAGTAGCCGCAAGGGAAGAGAGACCCAGTACTTC. As protein: CASSRKGRETQYF.

This clonotype came up once. The chain carries TRBV24-1 and TRBJ2-1; 10 nucleotides align to TRBD2. Germline V gene sequence: CDR1 KGHDR, CDR2 SFDVKD. Losses at the gene ends were 5 bases for V and 16 bases for J; bases not matched to a gene: 16. The CDR3 contains 15 residues. CDR3 nucleotide sequence: TGTGCCACCAGTGCATGCAGCCTAGCGGGAGATGAACAATTCTTC. Translation gives CATSACSLAGDEQFF.

The chain links TRBV29-1 to TRBJ2-1; D perhaps matches TRBD2 (7 bases). Germline values: CDR1 SQVTM, CDR2 ANQGSEA. Trimming shortened V by 8 bases and J by 0 bases, and 14 bases separated the two germline ends. This CDR3 has 14 residues. The CDR3 DNA reads as TGCAGCAGGGGGGGGGGCGGCTCCTACAATGAGCAGTTCTTC. Translated, it gives CSRGGGGSYNEQFF.

This clonotype was seen a single time. One junction end does not reproduce the germline sequence, and a read error may be involved. The chain uses TRBV11-1 and TRBJ2-1; TRBD2 aligns across 8 bases. This CDR3 has 20 amino acids. Germline CDR1 and CDR2: SGHAT and FQDESV (reference sequence). The CDR3 sequence is CASIIGKNSGASRFGNEEFF. CDR3 DNA: TGTGCCAGCATCATAGGAAAGAATAGCGGGGCCTCACGGTTCGGCAATGAGGAGTTCTTC.

This clonotype came up once. Sequence at one end of the junction differs from germline and may be a read error. V is TRBV30 and J is TRBJ2-5, with 9 bases matching TRBD2. The germline V gene encodes CDR1 GTSNPN and CDR2 SVGIG (reference sequence). The CDR3 length is 13 residues. The CDR3 sequence: CVRRREGTETQYF. CDR3 coding DNA: TGCGTCCGAAGGCGGGAGGGGACGGAGACCCAGTACTTC.

This clonotype was observed many times. The rearrangement joins TRBV28 to TRBJ2-5; D call uncertain. The V end was cut by 4 bases, the J end by 4 bases, with 16 bases between. CDR1 and CDR2 from the germline V gene are MDHEN and SYDVKM. This CDR3 is 15 amino acids long. The CDR3 nucleotides are TGTGCCAGCAGTTCGAGCACAAAAGTAGGAGAGACCCAGTACTTC. Amino acids: CASSSSTKVGETQYF.